The T cell receptor beta chain under discussion was sequenced for a study of shared clonotypes between healthy human individuals. Profiled with immunoSEQ multiplex PCR; TCRdb holds only in-frame clones, not every one. The repertoire holds over 2,000,000 clones, with 90% to 95% as singletons. General study findings and limits: The study sampled only blood, and tissue repertoires likely differ.

This CDR3 spans 15 amino acids. V was trimmed by 2 bases and J by 4 bases, leaving 15 bases between them. Germline V gene lookup returns CDR1 WSHSY and CDR2 SAAADI. Naive CD8 cells lacked CD45RO and underwent positive selection for CCR7, leaving out terminally differentiated effector memory CD45RA+ cells. The count of this clone is one. Its cognate antigen is unknown. The sample taken for sequencing was naive CD8+ T cells from PBMCs. The clonotype originates from a man aged 18 to 30 in good health. Some clones in this sample may be carry-over from other donors' samples. The chain employs TRBV10-2 and TRBJ2-7; D possibly corresponds to TRBD2 (6 bases). The CDR3 DNA is TGCGCCAGCAGTGAGATGGCCGGGGGAGAATACGAGCAGTACTTC. This sequence encodes CASSEMAGGEYEQYF.